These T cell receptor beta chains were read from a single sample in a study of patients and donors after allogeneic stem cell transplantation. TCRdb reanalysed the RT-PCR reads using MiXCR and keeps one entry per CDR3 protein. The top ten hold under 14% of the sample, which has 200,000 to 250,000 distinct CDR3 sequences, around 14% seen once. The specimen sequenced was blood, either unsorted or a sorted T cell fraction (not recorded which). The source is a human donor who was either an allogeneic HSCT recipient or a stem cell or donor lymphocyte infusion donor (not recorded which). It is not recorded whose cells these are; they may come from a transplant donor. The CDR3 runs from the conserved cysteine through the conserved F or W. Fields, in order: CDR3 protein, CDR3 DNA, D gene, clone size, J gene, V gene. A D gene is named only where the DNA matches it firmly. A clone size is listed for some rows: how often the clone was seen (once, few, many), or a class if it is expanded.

CASSVDGDQPQHF TGTGCCAGCAGCGTGGACGGTGATCAGCCCCAGCATTTT . few TRBJ1-5 TRBV9
CASSYRQGYTEAFF TGTGCCAGCAGTTACCGACAGGGTTACACTGAAGCTTTCTTT TRBD1 few TRBJ1-1 TRBV6-5
CASSAGLAGGQTQYF TGTGCCAGCAGTGCGGGACTAGCGGGGGGACAGACCCAGTACTTC TRBD2 . TRBJ2-5 TRBV12-3/TRBV12-4
CASSFWGTKNIQYF TGTGCCAGCAGTTTTTGGGGGACCAAAAACATTCAGTACTTC . . TRBJ2-4 TRBV28
CASSFLMSGGSNYGYTF TGTGCCAGCAGTTTCCTTATGTCGGGAGGCTCCAACTATGGCTACACCTTC . few TRBJ1-2 TRBV27
CSARDRRVEVAETQYF TGCAGTGCTAGAGATCGTAGGGTCGAGGTGGCAGAGACCCAGTACTTC . . TRBJ2-5 TRBV20-1
CSALPGQGAEQYF TGCAGTGCTTTACCGGGACAGGGAGCCGAGCAGTACTTC TRBD1 . TRBJ2-7 TRBV20-1
CASSPGQGAYEQYF TGTGCCAGCAGTCCGGGACAGGGGGCCTACGAGCAGTACTTC TRBD1 few TRBJ2-7 TRBV9
CAWSSPLGEQYF TGTGCCTGGAGTTCTCCTTTGGGCGAGCAGTACTTC . few TRBJ2-7 TRBV30
CSVGTGANTGELFF TGCAGCGTGGGAACAGGAGCGAACACCGGGGAGCTGTTTTTT . . TRBJ2-2 TRBV29-1
CASSYASVGEQYF TGCGCCAGCAGCTACGCGTCAGTGGGCGAGCAGTACTTC . many TRBJ2-7 TRBV5-1
CSARAPGSGGFRGTEAFF TGCAGTGCTAGAGCCCCCGGGTCAGGGGGTTTTAGGGGCACTGAAGCTTTCTTT TRBD1 . TRBJ1-1 TRBV20-1
CASSERWQNYGYTF TGTGCCAGCAGTGAACGTTGGCAGAACTATGGCTACACCTTC . few TRBJ1-2 TRBV6-1
CASSLVQGRTEAFF TGTGCCAGCAGTTTAGTCCAGGGCAGGACTGAAGCTTTCTTT . . TRBJ1-1 TRBV12-3/TRBV12-4
CATSRATGASGANVLTF TGTGCCACCAGCAGGGCAACGGGGGCTTCGGGGGCCAACGTCCTGACTTTC . few TRBJ2-6 TRBV15
CASSDTFSGNTIYF TGTGCCAGCAGTGATACCTTCTCTGGAAACACCATATATTTT . . TRBJ1-3 TRBV6-1
CASSPGTGHNSPLHF TGTGCCAGCAGCCCCGGGACAGGACATAATTCACCCCTCCACTTT TRBD1 many TRBJ1-6 TRBV6-1
CASSWDRGRETQYF TGTGCCAGCAGTTGGGACAGGGGGCGGGAGACCCAGTACTTC TRBD1 few TRBJ2-5 TRBV25-1
CASSRPGTLNTEAFF TGTGCCAGCAGTCGTCCCGGGACACTGAACACTGAAGCTTTCTTT . few TRBJ1-1 TRBV28
CASSGIGYQETQYF TGTGCCAGCAGTGGGATAGGATATCAAGAGACCCAGTACTTC . many TRBJ2-5 TRBV2
CASSSDWFSGANVLTF TGTGCCAGCAGCTCGGACTGGTTCTCTGGGGCCAACGTCCTGACTTTC . few TRBJ2-6 TRBV7-2
CASSLGGPPQGYGYTF TGTGCCAGCAGTTTAGGGGGCCCACCCCAGGGGTATGGCTACACCTTC . few TRBJ1-2 TRBV27
CASKNFGTDTQYF TGTGCCAGCAAGAATTTCGGCACAGATACGCAGTATTTT . . TRBJ2-3 TRBV6-1
CASSPYRGSYEQYF TGTGCCAGCAGTCCCTACAGGGGCTCCTACGAGCAGTACTTC TRBD1 . TRBJ2-7 TRBV7-9
CASSLGDRLAGDTNEQFF TGTGCCAGCAGCTTAGGAGACCGACTAGCGGGAGATACGAATGAGCAGTTCTTC TRBD2 few TRBJ2-1 TRBV11-2
CASTPGSRGFGNTIYF TGCGCCAGCACCCCCGGGTCCAGGGGCTTTGGAAACACCATATATTTT . few TRBJ1-3 TRBV5-1
CATSSRLDKTGELFF TGTGCCACCAGCAGCCGACTGGACAAGACCGGGGAGCTGTTTTTT . . TRBJ2-2 TRBV15
CASSPTGTRLYNEQFF TGTGCCAGCAGCCCTACCGGGACTAGACTATACAATGAGCAGTTCTTC TRBD2 . TRBJ2-1 TRBV5-4
CASSYQRGTGITEAFF TGTGCCAGCAGTTACCAACGTGGGACAGGGATCACTGAAGCTTTCTTT TRBD1 many TRBJ1-1 TRBV6-5
CASSPGQFLAGGPQAYEQYF TGTGCCAGCAGCCCAGGACAGTTCCTAGCGGGAGGGCCCCAAGCCTACGAGCAGTACTTC TRBD2 few TRBJ2-7 TRBV14
CASSQLGDTQYF TGTGCCAGCAGCCAACTAGGCGATACGCAGTATTTT . few TRBJ2-3 TRBV3-1
CASSAGNRETQYF TGTGCCAGCAGCGCAGGGAATAGAGAGACCCAGTACTTC . . TRBJ2-5 TRBV7-3
CASSEGLAVYNEQFF TGTGCCAGCAGCGAGGGACTAGCGGTCTACAATGAGCAGTTCTTC TRBD2 few TRBJ2-1 TRBV4-2
CASSQVPGQGARYNEQFF TGTGCCAGCAGCCAAGTCCCGGGACAGGGGGCGAGGTACAATGAGCAGTTCTTC TRBD1 few TRBJ2-1 TRBV14
CSAPHRGLGNEQFF TGCAGTGCCCCGCACAGGGGGCTGGGGAATGAGCAGTTCTTC TRBD1 . TRBJ2-1 TRBV20-1
CASSILESPNTEAFF TGTGCCAGCAGCATTCTCGAATCGCCGAACACTGAAGCTTTCTTT . . TRBJ1-1 TRBV7-6
CASRLDIGNSPLHF TGTGCCAGCAGGTTGGACATCGGTAATTCACCCCTCCACTTT . . TRBJ1-6 TRBV6-2/TRBV6-3
CSATPGILHTDTQYF TGCAGTGCTACTCCTGGGATCCTTCACACAGATACGCAGTATTTT . many TRBJ2-3 TRBV20-1
CSARDRTPKLSWRVNQPQHF TGCAGTGCTAGAGACCGTACCCCCAAACTATCCTGGAGGGTCAATCAGCCCCAGCATTTT . few TRBJ1-5 TRBV20-1
CATSDPGLAGGHNEQFF TGTGCCACCAGTGACCCAGGACTAGCGGGAGGTCACAATGAGCAGTTCTTC TRBD2 . TRBJ2-1 TRBV24-1
CASSLRSLATNEKLFF TGTGCCAGCAGCTTGCGGTCGCTTGCAACTAATGAAAAACTGTTTTTT . . TRBJ1-4 TRBV5-6
CASREPGTIMVGELFF TGTGCCAGCAGGGAACCCGGGACAATCATGGTCGGGGAGCTGTTTTTT . few TRBJ2-2 TRBV12-3/TRBV12-4
CASILVSGETQYF TGTGCCAGCATTTTAGTCTCTGGAGAGACCCAGTACTTC . few TRBJ2-5 TRBV12-3/TRBV12-4
CSARERLAGEFSEQFF TGCAGTGCTAGAGAAAGGCTAGCGGGAGAATTCAGTGAGCAGTTCTTC TRBD2 many TRBJ2-1 TRBV20-1
CATSRNTRGYNSPLHF TGTGCCACCAGCAGAAATACAAGGGGGTATAATTCACCCCTCCACTTT . few TRBJ1-6 TRBV15
CATEGAYEQYF TGTGCCACCGAAGGGGCTTACGAGCAGTACTTC . . TRBJ2-7 TRBV28
CASSKGGEGYHGYTF TGTGCCAGCAGCAAGGGGGGGGAAGGGTACCATGGCTACACCTTC . few TRBJ1-2 TRBV21-1
CASSQDGDRGDEKLFF TGTGCCAGCAGCCAAGATGGGGACAGGGGCGATGAAAAACTGTTTTTT TRBD1 many TRBJ1-4 TRBV4-2
CSVEMTSGRGDTQYF TGCAGCGTTGAAATGACTAGCGGGAGAGGAGATACGCAGTATTTT TRBD2 . TRBJ2-3 TRBV29-1